There are many counts of the clone carrying this TCR beta chain. Its antigen remains unidentified. Using quantitative 5'-RACE with molecular barcodes, the authors made TCR beta libraries. MiXCR was run by TCRdb on the 5' RACE reads, yielding one entry per CDR3 protein. The sample has 130,000 or so distinct CDR3 sequences, about 6.5% seen once. This specimen belongs to a study of CD8 T cells in ankylosing spondylitis. Whole-study results and caveats: Significant enrichment of disease-linked clones was reportedly seen in matched ankylosing spondylitis synovial fluid. CD8+ disease-linked clones were present at relatively low frequencies in blood.

The CDR3 is 13 residues long. The V gene's germline CDR1 is SGHRS and CDR2 YFSETQ. With 5 bases removed from V and 2 bases from J, the gap between germline ends came to 11 bases. This chain joins TRBV5-1 and TRBJ2-7; D gene uncertain. This TCR came from a male donor with ankylosing spondylitis or in good health (not recorded which). The material sequenced was blood, either unsorted or a sorted T cell fraction (not recorded which). CDR3 DNA sequence: TGCGCCAGCAGGTCGGAAATGGCCTACGAGCAGTACTTC. Its translation is CASRSEMAYEQYF.